This record looks at one T cell receptor (beta chain) sequence and its context. In the original processing: Estimates of nucleated cell counts were drawn from the amplification of reference gene primers. Sequencing was performed with immunoSEQ multiplex PCR; in TCRdb, only in-frame clones are kept and a portion is missing. V and J calls and clone size are copied from that table; D and trimming were computed from the DNA. In the table there are 150,000 or so clones, around 88% of which are singletons. V was cut by 4 bases and J by 1 base, with 11 bases left in between. In germline, CDR1 is SGHTA, CDR2 FQGNSA. There are 15 residues in the CDR3. This entry is derived from a study of blood T cell repertoires in COVID-19. Overall study context: Specimens from acute and convalescent COVID-19 originated in the United States, Italy and Spain. The cDNA or gDNA used as material had been derived from T cells, B-cell-depleted T cells, or PBMCs.

The sequence came from a human donor in a cohort sampled during active COVID-19. The sample consisted of peripheral blood. The chain is built from TRBV7-2 and TRBJ1-3, with a tentative D call TRBD1 (6 bases). CDR3 DNA: TGTGCCAGCAGCTCGAACAGGGTATCTGGAAACACCATATATTTT. Amino acid sequence: CASSSNRVSGNTIYF.